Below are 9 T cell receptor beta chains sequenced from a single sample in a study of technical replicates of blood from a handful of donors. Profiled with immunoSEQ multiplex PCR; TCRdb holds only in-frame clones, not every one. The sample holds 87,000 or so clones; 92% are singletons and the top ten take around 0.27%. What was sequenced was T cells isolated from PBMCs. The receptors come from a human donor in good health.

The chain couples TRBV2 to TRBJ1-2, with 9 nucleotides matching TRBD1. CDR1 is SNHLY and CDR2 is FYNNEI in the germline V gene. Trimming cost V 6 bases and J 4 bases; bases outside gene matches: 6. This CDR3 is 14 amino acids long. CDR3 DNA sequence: TGTGCCAGCAGCGCCGGGACAGGGAGCTATGGCTACACCTTC. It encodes CASSAGTGSYGYTF.

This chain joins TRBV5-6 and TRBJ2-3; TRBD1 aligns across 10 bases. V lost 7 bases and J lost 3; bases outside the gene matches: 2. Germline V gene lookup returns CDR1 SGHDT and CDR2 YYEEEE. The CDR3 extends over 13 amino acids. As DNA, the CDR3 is TGTGCCAGCGTGGGACAGGGGACAGATACGCAGTATTTT. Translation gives CASVGQGTDTQYF.

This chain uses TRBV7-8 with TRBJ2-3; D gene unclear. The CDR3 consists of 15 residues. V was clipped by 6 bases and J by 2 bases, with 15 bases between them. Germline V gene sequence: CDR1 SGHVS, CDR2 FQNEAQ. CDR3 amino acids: CASSFQRLLTDTQYF. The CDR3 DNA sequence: TGTGCCAGCAGTTTCCAGAGACTCCTCACAGATACGCAGTATTTT. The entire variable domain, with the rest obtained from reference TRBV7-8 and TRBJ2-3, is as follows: GAGVSQSPRYKVAKRGQDVALRCDPISGHVSLFWYQQALGQGPEFLTYFQNEAQLDKSGLPSDRFFAERPEGSVSTLKIQRTQQEDSAVYLCASSFQRLLTDTQYFGPGTRLTVL.

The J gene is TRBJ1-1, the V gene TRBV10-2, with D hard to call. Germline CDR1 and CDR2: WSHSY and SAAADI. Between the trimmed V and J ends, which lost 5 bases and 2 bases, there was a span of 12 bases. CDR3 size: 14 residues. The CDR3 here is CASSLSGYNTEAFF. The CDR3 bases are TGCGCCAGCAGTCTGTCCGGGTACAACACTGAAGCTTTCTTT.

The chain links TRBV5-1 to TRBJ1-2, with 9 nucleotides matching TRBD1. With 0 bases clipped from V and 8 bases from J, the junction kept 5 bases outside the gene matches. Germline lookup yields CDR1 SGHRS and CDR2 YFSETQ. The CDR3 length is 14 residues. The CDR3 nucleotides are TGCGCCAGCAGCTTGGGGACAGGGGTGAAAGGCTACACCTTC. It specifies CASSLGTGVKGYTF.

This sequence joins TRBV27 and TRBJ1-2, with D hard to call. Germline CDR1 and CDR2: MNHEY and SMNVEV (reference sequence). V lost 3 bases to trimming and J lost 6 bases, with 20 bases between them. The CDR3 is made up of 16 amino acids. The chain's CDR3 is CASSFAGGRLADGYTF. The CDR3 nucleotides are TGTGCCAGCAGTTTCGCGGGAGGGAGATTGGCGGATGGCTACACCTTC.

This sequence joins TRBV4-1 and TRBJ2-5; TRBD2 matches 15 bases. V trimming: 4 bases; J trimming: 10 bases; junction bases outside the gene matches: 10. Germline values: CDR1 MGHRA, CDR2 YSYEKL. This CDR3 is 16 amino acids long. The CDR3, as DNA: TGCGCCAGCAGCCCGGTTGGGACTAGCGGGGGGCGGATCCAGTACTTC. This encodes CASSPVGTSGGRIQYF.

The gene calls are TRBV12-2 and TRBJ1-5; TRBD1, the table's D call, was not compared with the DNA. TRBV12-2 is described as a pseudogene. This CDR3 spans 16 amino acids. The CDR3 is CASRSGQRLSNQPQHF. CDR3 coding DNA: TGTGCAAGTCGCTCGGGACAACGACTTAGCAATCAGCCCCAGCATTTT.

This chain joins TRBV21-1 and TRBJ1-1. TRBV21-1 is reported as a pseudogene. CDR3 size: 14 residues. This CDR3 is CASSKRGFNTEAFF. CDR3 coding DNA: TGTGCCAGCAGCAAGCGGGGCTTCAACACTGAAGCTTTCTTT.